The 12 T cell receptor beta chains below were found in one sample sequenced in a study of blood T cell repertoires in COVID-19. Sequencing was performed with immunoSEQ multiplex PCR; in TCRdb, only in-frame clones are kept and a portion is missing. The table records some 150,000 clones, about four fifths of them present only once. Sequenced sample: peripheral blood. These receptors were taken from a woman aged 55-69 years with active or convalescent COVID-19.

This clone was counted a single time. The gene calls are TRBV7-9 and TRBJ2-7; perhaps TRBD2 as D (6 bases). This CDR3 has 13 residues. Trimming left V 1 base short and J 4 bases short, with 8 bases between. Per the germline V gene, CDR1 is SEHNR and CDR2 is FQNEAQ (reference sequence). The CDR3 sequence: CASSLGGVYEQYF. The CDR3 DNA reads TGTGCCAGCAGCTTAGGGGGGGTATACGAGCAGTACTTC. The complete variable domain, with remaining parts taken from reference TRBV7-9 and TRBJ2-7, reads DTGVSQNPRHKITKRGQNVTFRCDPISEHNRLYWYRQTLGQGPEFLTYFQNEAQLEKSRLLSDRFSAERPKGSFSTLEIQRTEQGDSAMYLCASSLGGVYEQYFGPGTRLTVT.

This clone has a handful of counts. The chain carries TRBV5-5 and TRBJ2-7; tentative D call: TRBD2 (6 bases). Germline V gene sequence: CDR1 SGHKS, CDR2 YYEKEE (reference sequence). V was pared by 4 bases and J by 5 bases, with 19 bases between. This CDR3 is 15 amino acids long. Here the CDR3 DNA reads TGTGCCAGCAGCCCCCGGGACTCCCGCCCAAACGAGCAGTACTTC. It specifies CASSPRDSRPNEQYF. Supplemented by reference TRBV5-5 and TRBJ2-7, the full variable domain reads DAGVTQSPTHLIKTRGQQVTLRCSPISGHKSVSWYQQVLGQGPQFIFQYYEKEERGRGNFPDRFSARQFPNYSSELNVNALLLGDSALYLCASSPRDSRPNEQYFGPGTRLTVT.

The chain recombines TRBV9 with TRBJ2-5; TRBD2 matches at 8 bases. V dropped 0 bases and J dropped 1; count of bases not matched to a gene: 5. Germline CDR1 and CDR2: SGDLS and YYNGEE. The CDR3 spans 16 residues. As DNA, the CDR3 is TGTGCCAGCAGCGTAGGGGCGGGGGGCATCCAAGAGACCCAGTACTTC. This gives the protein CASSVGAGGIQETQYF.

The chain has TRBV9 and TRBJ1-6; D unclear. The V gene lost 5 bases and the J gene lost 10 bases, with 13 bases spanning the gap. Germline-derived CDR1 and CDR2 are SGDLS and YYNGEE. The length of the CDR3 is 13 residues. Written as DNA, the CDR3 is TGTGCCAGCAGTGCCACGACTCAGTCACCCCTCCACTTT. Its translation: CASSATTQSPLHF.

The chain links TRBV18 to TRBJ1-5; no reliable D call. The CDR3 loop spans 14 amino acids. Trimming took off 2 bases at V and 0 bases at J, with 5 bases between the two ends. From germline, CDR1 is KGHSH and CDR2 LQKENI. CDR3 residues: CASSPEVSNQPQHF. The CDR3 DNA reads TGTGCCAGCTCACCAGAGGTTAGCAATCAGCCCCAGCATTTT.

J is TRBJ2-5 and V is TRBV5-1; 8 bases agree with TRBD1. CDR1 is SGHRS, CDR2 YFSETQ, per germline. Losses at the gene ends were 7 bases for V and 5 bases for J; bases not matched to a gene: 7. The CDR3 loop spans 13 amino acids. The CDR3 spells CASSMTGAETQYF. As DNA, the CDR3 is TGCGCCAGCTCCATGACAGGGGCGGAGACCCAGTACTTC.

V gene TRBV28 combines with J gene TRBJ2-7, with 8 nucleotides matching TRBD1. J was trimmed by 4 bases and V by 3 bases; bases with no gene match: 11. CDR3 length equals 16 residues. CDR1 MDHEN and CDR2 SYDVKM come from the germline V gene. As DNA, the CDR3 is TGTGCCAGCAGTTTCCCCTCCGCAGGGGGCGGATACGAGCAGTACTTC. Translating gives CASSFPSAGGGYEQYF.

The chain is built from TRBV7-3 and TRBJ1-1; D gene unclear. Trimming took off 3 bases at V and 1 base at J, with 6 bases between the two ends. The CDR3 sequence is 13 residues long. CDR1 SGHTA and CDR2 FQGTGA come from the germline V gene. CDR3 protein: CASSLTRNTEAFF. CDR3 coding DNA: TGTGCCAGCAGCTTGACACGGAACACTGAAGCTTTCTTT.

The chain joins TRBV5-4 to TRBJ2-5, with D unclear. The V gene's germline CDR1 is SGHNT and CDR2 YYREEE (reference sequence). The length of the CDR3 is 13 residues. Trimming cost V 1 base and J 3 bases, with 7 bases left between them. The CDR3 DNA reads TGTGCCAGCAGCTTGAACACCAAAGAGACCCAGTACTTC. Amino acid sequence: CASSLNTKETQYF.

This rearrangement joins TRBV5-6 to TRBJ1-4; 12 nucleotides agree with TRBD1. Germline CDR1 is SGHDT and CDR2 is YYEEEE. The CDR3 is 16 amino acids. V was clipped by 4 bases and J by 4 bases; unmatched bases: 5. The CDR3 region is CASSGDRGLFNEKLFF. The DNA for the CDR3 is TGTGCCAGCAGCGGGGACAGGGGGCTATTTAATGAAAAACTGTTTTTT.

This chain links TRBV27 with TRBJ2-3; D is possibly TRBD2 (6 bases). This CDR3 spans 15 amino acids. V was shortened by 4 bases and J by 4 bases, with 15 bases between the two germline ends. Germline values: CDR1 MNHEY, CDR2 SMNVEV (reference sequence). DNA of the CDR3: TGTGCCAGCAGTTCTCTCTGGGGGGTATCAGATACGCAGTATTTT. As protein: CASSSLWGVSDTQYF.

The chain couples TRBV10-3 to TRBJ2-3; TRBD2 matches at 11 bases. The CDR3 has 15 residues. Germline lookup yields CDR1 ENHRY and CDR2 SYGVKD. With 10 bases clipped from V and 0 bases from J, the junction kept 6 bases outside the gene matches. The CDR3 DNA sequence: TGTGCCACCTTGAGGACTAGCGGGAGCACAGATACGCAGTATTTT. This codes for CATLRTSGSTDTQYF.